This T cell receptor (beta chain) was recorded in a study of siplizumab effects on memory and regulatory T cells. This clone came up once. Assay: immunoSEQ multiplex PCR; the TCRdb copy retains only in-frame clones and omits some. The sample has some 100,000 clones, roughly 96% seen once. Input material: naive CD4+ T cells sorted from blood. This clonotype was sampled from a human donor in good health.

CDR3 DNA: TGTGCCAGAGTAGGGCGGGGGGAAAACATTCAGTACTTC. Translated, it gives CARVGRGENIQYF. This rearrangement joins TRBV10-3 to TRBJ2-4; TRBD2 matches 8 bases. This CDR3 comprises 13 residues. Germline-derived CDR1 and CDR2 are ENHRY and SYGVKD. V lost 10 bases to trimming and J lost 5 bases; unmatched junction nucleotides: 7.